The 4 T cell receptor beta chains below were found in one sample sequenced in a study of vaccination effects on CD4 cells after COVID-19. Antigen-specific CD4+ T cells were expanded (with viral peptide pools) by the ViraFEST assay ahead of sequencing. Isolating CD4+ T cells followed about 11 days of culture. Vaccine recipients had no previous SARS-CoV-2 infection; their nucleocapsid antibodies were negative. These receptors' targets are unknown. Profiling relied on immunoSEQ multiplex PCR, and the TCRdb table lists in-frame clones only, not all of them. The sample yields fewer than 70,000 clones, 75% to 85% seen once. The sample was CD4+ T cells from PBMCs cultured with SARS-CoV-2 spike peptides, taken before COVID-19 vaccination. Receptor source: a human donor who received a COVID-19 vaccine.

A single count supports this clone. The CDR3 here is CASSQGPAGGYGYTF. CDR3 DNA sequence: TGCGCCAGCAGCCAAGGACCCGCGGGAGGCTATGGCTACACCTTC. The chain employs TRBV4-3 and TRBJ1-2; no clear D. The V and J ends lost 1 base and 4 bases respectively, with 13 bases between them. Germline-derived CDR1 and CDR2 are LGHNA and YSLEER. The CDR3 runs 15 residues.

The chain recombines TRBV19 with TRBJ1-2; D may be TRBD1 (6 bases). Trimming took off 6 bases at V and 0 bases at J, with 8 bases between the two ends. The length of the CDR3 is 13 residues. Germline CDR1 reads LNHDA; CDR2 reads SQIVND (reference sequence). The CDR3 sequence is CASRDRANYGYTF. The CDR3 bases are TGTGCCAGTAGGGACAGAGCTAACTATGGCTACACCTTC. Variable domain in full (rest from reference TRBV19 and TRBJ1-2): DGGITQSPKYLFRKEGQNVTLSCEQNLNHDAMYWYRQDPGQGLRLIYYSQIVNDFQKGDIAEGYSVSREKKESFPLTVTSAQKNPTAFYLCASRDRANYGYTFGSGTRLTVV.

This chain links TRBV5-1 with TRBJ2-2, with a weak D call TRBD1 (5 bases). There are 19 residues in the CDR3. Looked up from germline, CDR1 is SGHRS and CDR2 is YFSETQ. V dropped 0 bases and J dropped 0 bases, with 18 bases sitting between them. The CDR3, as DNA: TGCGCCAGCAGCTTGGTCCCCGTAGGACATCCTTCGAACACCGGGGAGCTGTTTTTT. Translation gives CASSLVPVGHPSNTGELFF.

The V and J genes are TRBV11-1 and TRBJ2-5; 8 bases align to TRBD2. The germline CDR1 and CDR2 sequences are SGHAT and FQDESV (reference sequence). The CDR3 is 14 residues long. Trimming at V came to 6 bases and at J to 4 bases, leaving 7 bases not matched to a gene. DNA for the CDR3: TGTGCCAGCAGGTCACGGGGGGGCGGAGAGACCCAGTACTTC. Its protein is CASRSRGGGETQYF.